This TCR beta chain was recovered during a study of spatial heterogeneity in lung cancer. In the study overall: Strong correlation linked TCR transcript counts in tumor regions to a T cell module score derived from matched bulk RNA-seq.

Whole-study results and caveats: Numbers of ubiquitous and regional expanded TCRs tracked ubiquitous and regional nonsynonymous mutation counts, respectively. Coverage was estimated at about 7% of tumor T cells for alpha chains and approximately 14% for beta chains. How many expanded intratumoral alpha and beta TCRs were present tracked the tumor mutation count, which was a count of nonsynonymous mutations.

Time point of the sample: sample taken at primary tumor resection. This clonotype turned up a few times. Its target is unknown. This CDR3 spans 14 amino acids. CDR1 and CDR2 (germline): KGHSH, LQKENI. V gave up 3 bases and J gave up 5 bases, with 11 bases separating them. All TCR cDNA molecules were individually tagged with a unique molecular identifier. TCRdb re-analysed the 5' RACE reads in MiXCR, keeping a single row per CDR3 protein. The sample consists of 20,000 to 25,000 distinct CDR3 sequences, 15% to 20% of them appearing once. This chain joins TRBV18 and TRBJ2-1, with a tentative D call TRBD1 (6 bases). The source material was lung tumor tissue, sampled at surgery. The sequence came from a female donor with early-stage non-small cell lung cancer. CDR3 amino acids: CASSPGQTNNEQFF. CDR3 DNA: TGTGCCAGCTCACCCGGACAGACCAACAATGAGCAGTTCTTC. Complete variable domain (other parts from reference TRBV18 and TRBJ2-1): NAGVMQNPRHLVRRRGQEARLRCSPMKGHSHVYWYRQLPEEGLKFMVYLQKENIIDESGMPKERFSAEFPKEGPSILRIQQVVRGDSAAYFCASSPGQTNNEQFFGPGTRLTVL.